A single sample gave rise to the 3 T cell receptor beta chains below, sequenced in a study of identical twins. TCRdb analysed the 5' RACE reads with MiXCR anew, one entry per CDR3 protein. Of about 920,000 distinct CDR3 sequences listed, more than 9% are singletons. These same records also appear under a second study, on yellow fever vaccine responses in identical twins.

The sample consisted of PBMCs. These receptors were taken from a woman younger than 35 in good health.

This clonotype has more than one count but fewer than ten. The chain is built from TRBV7-3 and TRBJ2-1; 7 nucleotides agree with TRBD2. Trimming took 5 bases from V and 0 from J; bases not matched to a gene: 4. CDR1 SGHTA and CDR2 FQGTGA come from the germline V gene. CDR3 length: 15 residues. In DNA form, the CDR3 reads TGTGCCAGCAGCATCACTAGCGACTCCTACAATGAGCAGTTCTTC. This translates into CASSITSDSYNEQFF.

This clonotype was detected only once. This chain joins TRBV7-9 and TRBJ2-2; D not resolved. CDR1 and CDR2 (germline): SEHNR, FQNEAQ (reference sequence). V shed 5 bases and J shed 5 bases, with 15 bases lying between them. This CDR3 contains 15 residues. As DNA, the CDR3 is TGTGCCAGCAGCCTTCCGGCGACCGTAACCGGGGAGCTGTTTTTT. Its protein is CASSLPATVTGELFF.

This clonotype was seen a handful of times. The chain links TRBV3-1 to TRBJ2-3, with 15 bases fitting TRBD2. The V segment lost 8 bases and the J segment 6 bases; nucleotides outside the gene matches: 9. In germline, CDR1 is LGHDT, CDR2 YNNKEL (reference sequence). The CDR3 extends over 16 amino acids. The CDR3: CASGTGGTSGRDTQYF. For the CDR3, the DNA is TGTGCCAGCGGCACCGGCGGGACTAGCGGGAGGGATACGCAGTATTTT.